Listed below are T cell receptor beta chains from one sample, sequenced in a study of immune evolution from preneoplasia to lung adenocarcinoma. Generated by immunoSEQ multiplex PCR, the TCRdb table keeps only in-frame clones and is missing some. The sample shows about 9,600 clones, about 80% of them seen only once. The specimen sequenced was FFPE minimally invasive lung adenocarcinoma tissue. These receptors were collected from a person between 65 and 79 years old with lung adenocarcinoma. Each CDR3 is given with its conserved first and last residue. Each record gives: CDR3 protein, CDR3 DNA, J gene, V gene, D gene, clone size. D genes are given only for firm matches. Clone size is not always given. Where it is, it says once, few, many or a class for expanded clones.

CDR3: CASSLGGTTNEKLFF
DNA: TGTGCCAGCAGCTTGGGTGGGACAACGAATGAAAAACTGTTTTTT
J: TRBJ1-4
V: TRBV5-4
D: -
size: -

CDR3: CATSINRGLDTQYF
DNA: TGTGCCACCAGCATAAACAGGGGTTTAGATACGCAGTATTTT
J: TRBJ2-3
V: TRBV15
D: TRBD1
size: -

CDR3: CASSLRSGGDYNEQFF
DNA: TGTGCCAGCAGCTTACGTAGCGGGGGAGACTACAATGAGCAGTTCTTC
J: TRBJ2-1
V: TRBV7-2
D: TRBD2
size: -

CDR3: CASTPVNGYTF
DNA: TGTGCCAGCACCCCAGTGAATGGCTACACCTTC
J: TRBJ1-2
V: TRBV6-1
D: -
size: -

CDR3: CASRVSLDSSYEQYF
DNA: TGCGCCAGCAGAGTCTCCCTCGATTCCTCCTACGAGCAGTACTTC
J: TRBJ2-7
V: TRBV10-2
D: -
size: -

CDR3: CASSVTRYSSYEQYF
DNA: TGTGCCAGCAGCGTGACCCGGTACAGTTCCTACGAGCAGTACTTC
J: TRBJ2-7
V: TRBV9
D: -
size: -

CDR3: CASSAEGRTEQYF
DNA: TGTGCCAGCAGCGCAGAGGGCAGGACCGAGCAGTACTTC
J: TRBJ2-7
V: TRBV9
D: -
size: -

CDR3: CASSHPRGSGTEAFF
DNA: TGTGCCAGCAGTCACCCAAGGGGATCTGGCACTGAAGCTTTCTTT
J: TRBJ1-1
V: TRBV28
D: -
size: -

CDR3: CASGTGVDTIYF
DNA: TGTGCCTCCGGGACAGGGGTAGACACCATATATTTT
J: TRBJ1-3
V: TRBV10-3
D: TRBD1
size: few

CDR3: CASSKGQGSNQPQHF
DNA: TGTGCCAGCAGCAAAGGACAGGGGAGCAATCAGCCCCAGCATTTT
J: TRBJ1-5
V: TRBV5-4
D: TRBD1
size: large

CDR3: CATSTPTSSYTF
DNA: TGTGCCACCAGCACCCCCACCTCGAGCTACACCTTC
J: TRBJ1-2
V: TRBV15
D: -
size: -

CDR3: CASSSPGGRYEQYF
DNA: TGTGCCAGCAGTTCCCCGGGGGGGCGCTACGAGCAGTACTTC
J: TRBJ2-7
V: TRBV6-5
D: TRBD2
size: -

CDR3: CASSLQGGGEAFF
DNA: TGCGCCAGCAGCCTACAGGGGGGCGGTGAAGCTTTCTTT
J: TRBJ1-1
V: TRBV10-1
D: TRBD1
size: -

CDR3: CASRARDGSTDTQYF
DNA: TGTGCCAGTCGAGCCCGGGACGGCAGCACAGATACGCAGTATTTT
J: TRBJ2-3
V: TRBV19
D: -
size: -

CDR3: CASSGTRTPGAQYF
DNA: TGCGCCAGTTCGGGAACCAGGACCCCTGGGGCCCAGTACTTC
J: TRBJ2-5
V: TRBV5-1
D: -
size: -

CDR3: CASSPSGSDPYQETQYF
DNA: TGTGCCAGCAGCCCTTCCGGGTCAGATCCGTACCAAGAGACCCAGTACTTC
J: TRBJ2-5
V: TRBV7-2
D: -
size: -

CDR3: CAISSTDTNTGELFF
DNA: TGTGCCATCAGTTCCACAGATACGAACACCGGGGAGCTGTTTTTT
J: TRBJ2-2
V: TRBV10-3
D: -
size: few

CDR3: CASSWTGGYNSPLHF
DNA: TGTGCCAGCAGCTGGACAGGGGGCTATAATTCACCCCTCCACTTT
J: TRBJ1-6
V: TRBV7-9
D: TRBD1
size: -

CDR3: CASSPRGTGGADTEAFF
DNA: TGTGCCAGCTCACCACGAGGGACAGGGGGCGCGGACACTGAAGCTTTCTTT
J: TRBJ1-1
V: TRBV18
D: TRBD1
size: few

CDR3: CAWRGDMTNTEAFF
DNA: TGTGCCTGGAGGGGGGACATGACGAACACTGAAGCTTTCTTT
J: TRBJ1-1
V: TRBV30
D: -
size: -

CDR3: CASRPTRASEEQYF
DNA: TGTGCCAGCCGTCCCACCAGGGCTAGCGAGGAGCAGTACTTC
J: TRBJ2-7
V: TRBV18
D: -
size: -

CDR3: CSVSEAGGIEAFF
DNA: TGCAGCGTCTCAGAGGCAGGGGGAATCGAAGCTTTCTTT
J: TRBJ1-1
V: TRBV29-1
D: TRBD1
size: -

CDR3: CASSLGVTVQNTEAFF
DNA: TGTGCCAGCAGCTTAGGGGTGACAGTACAGAACACTGAAGCTTTCTTT
J: TRBJ1-1
V: TRBV7-2
D: -
size: -

CDR3: CASTPDRGRISEQYF
DNA: TGTGCCAGCACCCCAGACAGGGGGCGAATCTCCGAGCAGTACTTC
J: TRBJ2-7
V: TRBV11-2
D: TRBD1
size: -

CDR3: CASSTVTSDGTQYF
DNA: TGTGCCAGCAGCACGGTTACTAGCGACGGGACCCAGTACTTC
J: TRBJ2-5
V: TRBV13
D: TRBD2
size: -

CDR3: CASSQGVEYEQYF
DNA: TGCGCCAGCAGCCAAGGGGTGGAGTACGAGCAGTACTTC
J: TRBJ2-7
V: TRBV4-1
D: -
size: once

CDR3: CAWEGQSNTEAFF
DNA: TGTGCCTGGGAGGGACAGTCGAACACTGAAGCTTTCTTT
J: TRBJ1-1
V: TRBV30
D: TRBD1
size: -

CDR3: CASSRGDGVRGASTDTQYF
DNA: TGTGCCAGCAGCCGAGGGGACGGGGTACGGGGAGCTAGCACAGATACGCAGTATTTT
J: TRBJ2-3
V: TRBV7-9
D: -
size: -

CDR3: CASSGPTGHEQYF
DNA: TGCGCCAGCAGTGGCCCGACAGGGCACGAGCAGTACTTC
J: TRBJ2-7
V: TRBV10-1
D: TRBD1
size: -

CDR3: CASSVSTDTQYF
DNA: TGTGCCAGCAGTGTAAGCACAGATACGCAGTATTTT
J: TRBJ2-3
V: TRBV6-1
D: -
size: -

CDR3: CASRLLVQGSYNEQFF
DNA: TGTGCCAGCAGGTTGTTGGTCCAGGGCTCCTACAATGAGCAGTTCTTC
J: TRBJ2-1
V: TRBV27
D: -
size: -

CDR3: CAWSVQPGENYGYTF
DNA: TGTGCCTGGAGTGTACAACCAGGGGAGAACTATGGCTACACCTTC
J: TRBJ1-2
V: TRBV30
D: -
size: -

CDR3: CASSPNTGELFF
DNA: TGTGCCAGCAGCCCCAACACCGGGGAGCTGTTTTTT
J: TRBJ2-2
V: TRBV7-3
D: -
size: -

CDR3: CASQEQQNYGYTF
DNA: TGTGCCAGCCAAGAACAGCAGAACTATGGCTACACCTTC
J: TRBJ1-2
V: TRBV6-5
D: -
size: -

CDR3: CASSLATGPPGELFF
DNA: TGTGCCAGCAGCTTAGCGACAGGGCCTCCCGGGGAGCTGTTTTTT
J: TRBJ2-2
V: TRBV11-2
D: TRBD1
size: -

CDR3: CASSSGTLYGYTF
DNA: TGTGCCAGCAGTTCCGGGACACTCTATGGCTACACCTTC
J: TRBJ1-2
V: TRBV27
D: -
size: -

CDR3: CASSSARAGARLYEQYF
DNA: TGTGCCAGCAGTTCCGCGAGGGCGGGGGCCCGGTTATACGAGCAGTACTTC
J: TRBJ2-7
V: TRBV27
D: -
size: -

CDR3: CSVGRDLWTEAFF
DNA: TGCAGCGTTGGGCGAGACTTGTGGACTGAAGCTTTCTTT
J: TRBJ1-1
V: TRBV29-1
D: -
size: -

CDR3: CASSDTSGADTQYF
DNA: TGTGCCAGCAGTGACACTAGCGGGGCAGATACTCAGTATTTT
J: TRBJ2-3
V: TRBV6-4
D: TRBD2
size: -

CDR3: CASSLVGSDQPQHF
DNA: TGTGCCAGCAGCTTGGTGGGCAGCGATCAGCCCCAGCATTTT
J: TRBJ1-5
V: TRBV5-6
D: -
size: few

CDR3: CASSGGQVRMDTEAFF
DNA: TGTGCCAGTAGTGGGGGACAGGTTCGAATGGACACTGAAGCTTTCTTT
J: TRBJ1-1
V: TRBV19
D: TRBD1
size: -

CDR3: CASSGQGAMDTEAFF
DNA: TGTGCCAGCTCAGGGCAGGGGGCAATGGACACTGAAGCTTTCTTT
J: TRBJ1-1
V: TRBV18
D: TRBD1
size: -

CDR3: CASSHRGDTEAFF
DNA: TGTGCCAGCAGCCATCGAGGGGACACTGAAGCTTTCTTT
J: TRBJ1-1
V: TRBV6-1
D: -
size: -

CDR3: CAWSVGGVDTEAFF
DNA: TGTGCCTGGAGTGTGGGGGGTGTGGACACTGAAGCTTTCTTT
J: TRBJ1-1
V: TRBV30
D: -
size: -

CDR3: CAWFNGNSGNTIYF
DNA: TGTGCCTGGTTTAACGGGAACTCTGGAAACACCATATATTTT
J: TRBJ1-3
V: TRBV30
D: -
size: -

CDR3: CASLESGANVLTF
DNA: TGTGCCAGCTTGGAATCTGGGGCCAACGTCCTGACTTTC
J: TRBJ2-6
V: TRBV7-9
D: -
size: few

CDR3: CASSPGHKNNEQFF
DNA: TGTGCCAGCTCACCGGGACACAAGAACAATGAGCAGTTCTTC
J: TRBJ2-1
V: TRBV18
D: -
size: -

CDR3: CASSLQGAGETQYF
DNA: TGTGCCAGCAGCTTACAGGGGGCCGGGGAGACCCAGTACTTC
J: TRBJ2-5
V: TRBV11-2
D: TRBD1
size: -

CDR3: CAWSAGTRSSEQYF
DNA: TGTGCCTGGAGTGCCGGGACCCGATCATCCGAGCAGTACTTC
J: TRBJ2-7
V: TRBV30
D: -
size: once

CDR3: CASSEFSPPRAFF
DNA: TGTGCCAGCAGTGAATTCTCCCCCCCGCGTGCTTTCTTT
J: TRBJ1-1
V: TRBV25-1
D: -
size: -

CDR3: CAIRAAGAYEQYF
DNA: TGTGCCATAAGGGCAGCGGGGGCCTACGAGCAGTACTTC
J: TRBJ2-7
V: TRBV10-3
D: TRBD2
size: few

CDR3: CASRQGTRKFF
DNA: TGTGCCAGCCGCCAGGGGACCAGAAAGTTCTTC
J: TRBJ2-1
V: TRBV7-9
D: -
size: few

CDR3: CASSSQSGDTQYF
DNA: TGTGCCAGCAGTTCCCAGTCCGGGGATACGCAGTATTTT
J: TRBJ2-3
V: TRBV28
D: -
size: -